Presented here are 23 T cell receptor beta chains from one specimen sequenced in a study of T cells after yellow fever vaccination. MiXCR was run by TCRdb on the 5' RACE reads, yielding one entry per CDR3 protein. The sample carries roughly 400,000 distinct CDR3 sequences, around 20% recorded once. Source: PBMCs, taken before the yellow fever booster vaccination. These receptors were obtained from a young man who received the YFV17D yellow fever vaccine.

The genes are TRBV7-2 and TRBJ1-5, with a weak D call TRBD1 (6 bases). V was trimmed by 5 bases and J by 6 bases, leaving 17 bases between them. The germline V gene encodes CDR1 SGHTA and CDR2 FQGNSA. The CDR3 is 15 amino acids. The CDR3 is CASSTYQGTGQPQHF. CDR3 DNA: TGTGCCAGCAGCACCTATCAGGGGACGGGTCAGCCCCAGCATTTT. Supplemented by reference TRBV7-2 and TRBJ1-5, the full variable domain reads GAGVSQSPSNKVTEKGKDVELRCDPISGHTALYWYRQSLGQGLEFLIYFQGNSAPDKSGLPSDRFSAERTGGSVSTLTIQRTQQEDSAVYLCASSTYQGTGQPQHFGDGTRLSIL.

The chain links TRBV9 to TRBJ2-2, with D possibly TRBD1 on 6 matching bases. The germline V gene has CDR1 SGDLS and CDR2 YYNGEE. The CDR3 loop spans 15 amino acids. V lost 4 bases to trimming and J lost 4 bases, with 14 bases between them. The chain's CDR3 is CASSPTGSATGELFF. The CDR3 bases are TGTGCCAGCAGCCCTACAGGGTCTGCCACCGGGGAGCTGTTTTTT.

There are many counts of this clonotype. The V and J genes are TRBV2 and TRBJ2-7; 10 bases are shared with TRBD2. CDR3 size: 12 residues. Germline assignment: CDR1 SNHLY and CDR2 FYNNEI. Trimming took 8 bases from V and 3 from J; bases not matched to a gene: 1. Here the CDR3 reads CASGTSDYEQYF. CDR3 DNA: TGTGCCAGCGGGACTAGCGACTACGAGCAGTACTTC.

The rearrangement joins TRBV20-1 to TRBJ2-1; no firm D call. V was trimmed by 7 bases and J by 2 bases, leaving 15 bases between them. The CDR3 totals 14 residues. CDR1 and CDR2 (germline): DFQATT, SNEGSKA (reference sequence). CDR3 region: CSVVGPLTYNEQFF. The CDR3 nucleotides read TGCAGTGTGGTAGGGCCACTCACCTACAATGAGCAGTTCTTC.

The chain is built from TRBV3-1 and TRBJ2-7, with TRBD1 identical over 7 bases. The CDR3 spans 15 residues. Germline CDR1 reads LGHDT; CDR2 reads YNNKEL (reference sequence). With 1 base clipped from V and 0 bases from J, the junction kept 3 bases outside the gene matches. DNA for the CDR3: TGTGCCAGCAGCCAAGGAGGGGGCTTCTCCTACGAGCAGTACGTC. This gives the protein CASSQGGGFSYEQYV.

Here the CDR3 reads CAGERDISYEQYF. The CDR3, as DNA: TGTGCCGGAGAAAGGGACATATCCTACGAGCAGTACTTC. The chain is built from TRBV25-1 and TRBJ2-7; a weak D match, TRBD1 (6 bases). V shed 11 bases and J shed 1 base, with 15 bases lying between them. Germline CDR1 reads MGHDK; CDR2 reads SYGVNS. This CDR3 spans 13 amino acids.

The rearrangement links TRBV6-2 or TRBV6-3 to TRBJ2-2, with 9 positions matching TRBD2. This CDR3 has 16 amino acids. The J segment lost 1 base and the V segment lost 6 bases, leaving 6 bases of the junction unmatched. In germline, CDR1 is MNHEY, CDR2 SVGEGT. The CDR3 protein is CASRRLAVMNTGELFF. The CDR3 nucleotides read TGTGCCAGCAGGCGACTAGCGGTGATGAACACCGGGGAGCTGTTTTTT.

This clonotype was observed a few times. CDR3: CASSSTSGGISGELFF. CDR3 bases: TGTGCCAGCAGCTCCACTAGCGGGGGAATTTCGGGGGAGCTGTTTTTT. The chain is built from TRBV6-2 or TRBV6-3 and TRBJ2-2, with 11 bases fitting TRBD2. This CDR3 has 16 residues. With V trimmed by 6 bases and J by 8 bases, 11 bases remained unmatched. Germline CDR1 reads MNHEY; CDR2 reads SVGEGT.

The gene calls are TRBV6-6 and TRBJ1-6; D possibly corresponds to TRBD1 (5 bases). Germline CDR1 reads MNHNY; CDR2 reads SVGAGI (reference sequence). Trimming left V 5 bases short and J 10 bases short, with 15 bases between. This CDR3 spans 14 amino acids. The CDR3 region is CASSPLDKVSPLHF. In nucleotides, the CDR3 is TGTGCCAGCAGTCCCTTGGACAAAGTCTCACCCCTCCACTTT.

This clonotype was observed a few times. The rearrangement links TRBV19 to TRBJ2-5; 10 bases map to TRBD2. This CDR3 contains 13 residues. Germline values: CDR1 LNHDA, CDR2 SQIVND (reference sequence). The J segment lost 3 bases and the V segment lost 7 bases, leaving 2 bases of the junction unmatched. The CDR3 DNA reads TGTGCCAGTACCGGACTAGCGGAAGAGACCCAGTACTTC. Its protein is CASTGLAEETQYF.

This clonotype was picked up a small number of times. CDR3 in DNA: TGTGCCAGCAGCTTCGAGGGGCTGAGCAATCAGCCCCAGCATTTT. Amino acid sequence: CASSFEGLSNQPQHF. V is TRBV5-5 and J is TRBJ1-5; maybe TRBD1 (5 bases). The length of the CDR3 is 15 residues. Germline loops: CDR1 SGHKS, CDR2 YYEKEE (reference sequence). The V and J ends lost 2 bases and 1 base respectively, with 10 bases between them.

This clonotype was seen at least ten times. The J gene is TRBJ2-2, the V gene TRBV27; no definite D call. Per the germline V gene, CDR1 is MNHEY and CDR2 is SMNVEV (reference sequence). V gave up 2 bases and J gave up 4 bases, with 5 bases separating them. CDR3 length: 13 amino acids. CDR3 DNA: TGTGCCAGCAGTTTACAGATCACCGGGGAGCTGTTTTTT. This encodes CASSLQITGELFF.

This clonotype was detected a few times. This chain uses TRBV7-2 with TRBJ1-5; D remains unclear. The V and J ends lost 4 bases and 9 bases respectively, with 10 bases between them. This CDR3 has 12 amino acids. Germline CDR1 is SGHTA and CDR2 is FQGNSA. The CDR3 coding sequence is TGTGCCAGCAGCTCCCCCTCGATGCCCCAGCATTTT. Protein: CASSSPSMPQHF.

This clonotype has just a few counts. The CDR3 DNA follows: TGTGCCAGCAGCTTAGAGTGGAACTATGGCTACACCTTC. The encoded protein is CASSLEWNYGYTF. The V call is TRBV7-2, the J call TRBJ1-2; unclear D gene. Looked up from germline, CDR1 is SGHTA and CDR2 is FQGNSA. The germline V and J ends were trimmed by 1 base and 2 bases, with 5 bases remaining between them. The CDR3 totals 13 residues.

This clonotype showed up just a few times. This chain links TRBV12-5 with TRBJ1-4; 9 bases align to TRBD1. V lost 5 bases and J lost 11; bases outside the gene matches: 9. CDR3 size: 14 residues. Germline CDR1 and CDR2: LGHNT and FRNRAP. The CDR3 nucleotides read TGTGCTAGTGGTCGAGGGACAGGGTGGACGAAACTGTTTTTT. This sequence encodes CASGRGTGWTKLFF.

This clonotype was detected ten times or more. The V gene is TRBV28, the J gene TRBJ2-5; no clear D. Trimming stripped 5 bases from V and 4 bases from J, with 11 bases between. This CDR3 comprises 13 residues. CDR1 is MDHEN, CDR2 SYDVKM, per germline. Here the CDR3 reads CASSTPASETQYF. Written as DNA, the CDR3 is TGTGCCAGCAGTACACCGGCTTCAGAGACCCAGTACTTC.

A few counts support this clonotype. The chain couples TRBV12-3 or TRBV12-4 to TRBJ2-5; 7 positions match TRBD1. V was pared by 0 bases and J by 2 bases, with 0 bases of the junction left unmatched. This CDR3 region has 14 residues. The CDR3, as DNA: TGTGCCAGCAGTTTAGCCAGGGGGCAAGAGACCCAGTACTTC. It yields the protein CASSLARGQETQYF.

The chain couples TRBV10-3 to TRBJ2-7, with 8 positions matching TRBD1. The length of the CDR3 is 12 residues. Trimming removed 8 bases from V and 5 bases from J; junction bases left unmatched: 5. Germline V CDR1 and CDR2: ENHRY, SYGVKD. The CDR3 region is CAIGGTGDEQYV. DNA for the CDR3: TGTGCCATCGGGGGGACAGGAGACGAGCAGTACGTC.

The table lists this clonotype with a few counts. The V and J genes are TRBV7-2 and TRBJ2-2, with TRBD1 matching over 7 bases. This CDR3 has 14 residues. Germline V CDR1 and CDR2: SGHTA, FQGNSA. V lost 4 bases, J lost 9 bases, and 8 bases stayed unmatched. The CDR3 region has the DNA TGTGCCAGCAGCTCAAGTGGGACAGTAAGGGAGCTGTTTTTT. Its translation: CASSSSGTVRELFF.

J is TRBJ1-4 and V is TRBV4-1; 9 nucleotides line up with TRBD1. The V gene end was trimmed by 0 bases and the J gene end by 3 bases; junction bases not matched to a gene: 5. There are 17 residues in the CDR3. Germline V CDR1 and CDR2: MGHRA, YSYEKL. The CDR3 here is CASSQEGGTGPNEKLFF. CDR3 bases: TGCGCCAGCAGCCAAGAAGGAGGGACAGGGCCTAATGAAAAACTGTTTTTT.

This clonotype turned up a few times. The chain uses TRBV4-1 and TRBJ2-7, with D tentatively TRBD1 (5 bases). Germline-derived CDR1 and CDR2 are MGHRA and YSYEKL. Trimming took 0 bases from V and 6 from J, leaving 15 bases between them. The CDR3 is 15 residues long. The CDR3 coding sequence is TGCGCCAGCAGCCAAGAATACAGGCTCCTCCGCGAGCAGTACTTC. It translates to CASSQEYRLLREQYF.

This clonotype came up a few times. This chain uses TRBV28 with TRBJ1-4; possible D gene TRBD1, 6 bases. Germline lookup yields CDR1 MDHEN and CDR2 SYDVKM. CDR3 size: 14 residues. The germline V and J ends were trimmed by 6 bases and 2 bases, with 10 bases remaining between them. CDR3 loop: CASRSQGTNEKLFF. CDR3 DNA: TGTGCCAGCAGGAGCCAGGGGACTAATGAAAAACTGTTTTTT.

This clonotype was counted a few times. The chain employs TRBV7-2 and TRBJ1-1; TRBD1 is a possible D gene (6 bases). The CDR3 consists of 16 residues. CDR1 and CDR2 (germline): SGHTA, FQGNSA. V was shortened by 5 bases and J by 4 bases, with 20 bases between the two germline ends. CDR3 amino acids: CASSKRIWGALTEAFF. CDR3 bases: TGTGCCAGCAGCAAACGTATCTGGGGGGCGCTCACTGAAGCTTTCTTT.